Shown below are 10 T cell receptor beta chains from a single sample sequenced in a study of T cells in tumors after PD-1 blockade. Profiling relied on immunoSEQ multiplex PCR, and the TCRdb table lists in-frame clones only, not all of them. The data contain roughly 48,000 clones, about 85% of them singletons. Sequencing was performed on PBMCs, taken before anti-PD-1 treatment. Every receptor here comes from a human donor with basal cell carcinoma.

This chain connects TRBV19 to TRBJ2-3, with D perhaps TRBD2 (6 bases). CDR3 length: 13 amino acids. V was shortened by 10 bases and J by 0 bases, with 11 bases between the two germline ends. Per the germline V gene, CDR1 is LNHDA and CDR2 is SQIVND (reference sequence). CDR3 bases: TGTGCCACGGGGGATCCTAGCACAGATACGCAGTATTTT. Its translation: CATGDPSTDTQYF.

The genes are TRBV5-1 and TRBJ2-5; D is unclear. V gave up 0 bases and J gave up 7 bases, with 7 bases separating them. The CDR3 extends over 12 amino acids. CDR1 and CDR2 from the germline V gene are SGHRS and YFSETQ. The CDR3 DNA reads as TGCGCCAGCAGCTTGGGATTCTCGACCCAGTACTTC. It encodes CASSLGFSTQYF.

V gene TRBV6-2 or TRBV6-3 combines with J gene TRBJ2-7; 10 bases line up with TRBD1. V lost 4 bases to trimming and J lost 6 bases; unmatched junction nucleotides: 6. This CDR3 is built from 14 residues. The germline V gene has CDR1 MNHEY and CDR2 SVGEGT. The CDR3 region is CASSSGTGASEQYF. CDR3 nucleotides: TGTGCCAGCAGTTCTGGGACAGGGGCGAGCGAGCAGTACTTC.

The CDR3 DNA sequence: TGTGCCACGACAGGACAAAATTCACCCCTCCACTTT. It codes for CATTGQNSPLHF. The chain carries TRBV28 and TRBJ1-6, with a tentative D call TRBD1 (6 bases). The CDR3 consists of 12 residues. Germline assignment: CDR1 MDHEN and CDR2 SYDVKM. V lost 10 bases to trimming and J lost 7 bases, with 11 bases between them.

This clone was found once. The CDR3 DNA sequence: TGTGCCAGTAATGCGGGGTACTCCTACAATGAGCAGTTCTTC. It is translated as CASNAGYSYNEQFF. V is TRBV19 and J is TRBJ2-1; tentative D call: TRBD2 (6 bases). Germline values: CDR1 LNHDA, CDR2 SQIVND (reference sequence). There are 14 residues in the CDR3. The V gene lost 7 bases and the J gene lost 0 bases, with 10 bases spanning the gap. The variable domain in full, with the rest retrieved from reference TRBV19 and TRBJ2-1, is DGGITQSPKYLFRKEGQNVTLSCEQNLNHDAMYWYRQDPGQGLRLIYYSQIVNDFQKGDIAEGYSVSREKKESFPLTVTSAQKNPTAFYLCASNAGYSYNEQFFGPGTRLTVL.

Here the CDR3 reads CACQRGFYGYTF. The DNA of the CDR3 is TGTGCCTGCCAAAGGGGATTCTATGGCTACACCTTC. This chain uses TRBV30 with TRBJ1-2; D perhaps matches TRBD1 (5 bases). There are 12 residues in the CDR3. V was shortened by 6 bases and J by 4 bases, with 12 bases between the two germline ends. Per the germline V gene, CDR1 is GTSNPN and CDR2 is SVGIG (reference sequence). Full variable domain (rest looked up from reference TRBV30 and TRBJ1-2): SQTIHQWPATLVQPVGSPLSLECTVEGTSNPNLYWYRQAAGRGLQLLFYSVGIGQISSEVPQNLSASRPQDRQFILSSKKLLLSDSGFYLCACQRGFYGYTFGSGTRLTVV.

This sequence joins TRBV7-2 and TRBJ2-7; 7 bases agree with TRBD1. In germline, CDR1 is SGHTA, CDR2 FQGNSA. The CDR3 runs 14 residues. J was trimmed by 8 bases and V by 5 bases; bases with no gene match: 12. The CDR3 region has the DNA TGTGCCAGCAGCCAGACAGGGCAGCCTAGGCAGCAGTACTTC. It encodes CASSQTGQPRQQYF.

The V call is TRBV14, the J call TRBJ2-2; the D is unclear. V lost 4 bases, J lost 2 bases, and 5 bases lay in between. CDR1 is SGHDN and CDR2 is FVKESK in the germline V gene. This CDR3 has 13 residues. CDR3 DNA sequence: TGTGCCAGCAGCCCCCTTAACACCGGGGAGCTGTTTTTT. It codes for CASSPLNTGELFF.

The V call is TRBV23-1, the J call TRBJ2-1; maybe TRBD2 (6 bases). TRBV23-1 is treated as an ORF (open reading frame) with a function not yet certain. Deletions cut 2 bases from V and 1 base from J, with 12 bases between. This CDR3 is 16 amino acids long. The CDR3 DNA reads as TGCGCCAGCAGTCAAGGGGGGAAGGGGTCCTACAATGAGCAGTTCTTC. Its translation: CASSQGGKGSYNEQFF.

This clone was observed a single time. V usage is TRBV7-2 and J usage is TRBJ2-7; D perhaps matches TRBD1 (5 bases). The CDR3 covers 15 residues. V lost 3 bases and J 2 bases, leaving 14 bases between the germline ends. CDR1 is SGHTA, CDR2 FQGNSA, per germline. This chain's CDR3 is CASSLGLGRAYEQYF. CDR3 nucleotides: TGTGCCAGCAGCTTGGGGCTGGGGCGCGCCTACGAGCAGTACTTC.